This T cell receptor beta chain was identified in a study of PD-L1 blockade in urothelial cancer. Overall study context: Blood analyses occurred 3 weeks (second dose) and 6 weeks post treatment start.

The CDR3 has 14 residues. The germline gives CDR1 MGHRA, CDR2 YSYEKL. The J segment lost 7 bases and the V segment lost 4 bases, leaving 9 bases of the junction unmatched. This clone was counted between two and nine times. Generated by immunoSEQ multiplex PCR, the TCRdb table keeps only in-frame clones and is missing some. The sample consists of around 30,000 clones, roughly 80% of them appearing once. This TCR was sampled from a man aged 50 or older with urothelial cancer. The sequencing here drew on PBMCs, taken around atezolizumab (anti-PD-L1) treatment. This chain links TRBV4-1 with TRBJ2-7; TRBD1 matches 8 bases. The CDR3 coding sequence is TGCGCCAGCAGCCCTATACAGGGGGGCGGAGAGCAGTACGTC. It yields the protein CASSPIQGGGEQYV.